This passage covers 32 T cell receptor beta chains from one sample sequenced in a study of CD8 T cells in ankylosing spondylitis. General study points: A TCR beta motif of 8 or 9 highly homologous variants appeared characteristic of ankylosing spondylitis blood.

What these receptors recognize is not known. MiXCR, run by TCRdb on the 5' RACE reads, gives a single entry per CDR3 protein. This sample has about 390,000 distinct CDR3 sequences, with around 22% found just once. The sample was blood, either unsorted or a sorted T cell fraction (not recorded which). Every receptor here comes from a male donor with ankylosing spondylitis.

The rearrangement links TRBV5-5 to TRBJ1-6; the match to TRBD1 covers 7 bases. The J segment lost 9 bases and the V segment lost 2 bases, leaving 5 bases of the junction unmatched. This CDR3 spans 14 amino acids. Per germline, CDR1 SGHKS and CDR2 YYEKEE (reference sequence). In nucleotides, the CDR3 is TGTGCCAGCAGCTTTCAGGGGGGCACTTCACCCCTCCACTTT. This gives the protein CASSFQGGTSPLHF.

This chain links TRBV9 with TRBJ1-5; D unclear. The CDR3 has 14 amino acids. Trimming shortened V by 0 bases and J by 4 bases, and 8 bases separated the two germline ends. Germline V lookup: CDR1 SGDLS, CDR2 YYNGEE. Here the CDR3 reads CASSVGRVNQPQHF. The CDR3 region has the DNA TGTGCCAGCAGCGTAGGCCGGGTAAATCAGCCCCAGCATTTT.

J is TRBJ2-1 and V is TRBV3-1; 14 bases agree with TRBD2. With V trimmed by 4 bases and J by 7 bases, 12 bases remained unmatched. Germline V CDR1 and CDR2: LGHDT, YNNKEL (reference sequence). The CDR3 spans 18 residues. CDR3 residues: CASSLDIRLAGGTNEQFF. The CDR3 DNA sequence: TGTGCCAGCAGCCTAGACATCAGACTAGCGGGAGGGACAAATGAGCAGTTCTTC.

The CDR3 protein is CASSQDYGGAYNEQFF. The CDR3 bases are TGTGCCAGCAGCCAAGATTACGGGGGAGCCTACAATGAGCAGTTCTTC. The V and J genes are TRBV3-1 and TRBJ2-1; D may be TRBD2 (6 bases). Germline V gene lookup returns CDR1 LGHDT and CDR2 YNNKEL (reference sequence). Trimming stripped 0 bases from V and 2 bases from J, with 11 bases between. CDR3 length: 16 residues.

CDR3 in amino acids: CATSRDNGDTQYF. CDR3 DNA: TGTGCCACCAGCAGAGATAATGGGGATACGCAGTATTTT. The V gene is TRBV15, the J gene TRBJ2-3; D remains unclear. Germline V gene sequence: CDR1 LNHNV, CDR2 YYDKDF (reference sequence). This CDR3 has 13 amino acids. Deletions cut 0 bases from V and 6 bases from J, with 7 bases between.

The table lists this clonotype with a few counts. The rearrangement links TRBV6-1 to TRBJ2-3, with 9 bases aligning to TRBD2. Unmatched junction bases numbered 16, after V lost 6 bases and J lost 9 bases. The CDR3 has 16 residues. Germline loops: CDR1 MNHNS, CDR2 SASEGT. CDR3 sequence (DNA): TGTGCCAGCAGCCCATCCCCCGGGGCGGGAGGGTTGACGCAGTATTTT. This sequence encodes CASSPSPGAGGLTQYF.

This clonotype was counted a few times. The chain recombines TRBV12-3 or TRBV12-4 with TRBJ2-7; D possibly uses TRBD1 or TRBD2 (5 bases each). V lost 7 bases, J lost 5 bases, and 12 bases lay in between. This CDR3 comprises 12 residues. CDR3 sequence: CASTKGTHEQYF. The CDR3 DNA reads as TGTGCCAGCACCAAGGGGACCCACGAGCAGTACTTC.

The J gene is TRBJ2-4, the V gene TRBV7-2; D may correspond to TRBD1 or TRBD2 (5 bases each). V was shortened by 4 bases and J by 1 base, with 17 bases between the two germline ends. The CDR3 is 17 residues long. Germline CDR1 reads SGHTA; CDR2 reads FQGNSA. The chain's CDR3 is CASSSQAGWGAKNIQYF. CDR3 bases: TGTGCCAGCAGCTCCCAGGCGGGTTGGGGGGCCAAAAACATTCAGTACTTC.

This chain joins TRBV6-5 and TRBJ2-3; D uncertain. The ends were cut back, 4 bases at V and 0 bases at J, with 14 bases in the middle. This CDR3 has 16 amino acids. Germline CDR1 MNHEY, CDR2 SVGAGI. Written as DNA, the CDR3 is TGTGCCAGCAGTTTCCGGGTCCCTTCTAGCACAGATACGCAGTATTTT. This encodes CASSFRVPSSTDTQYF.

This clonotype was seen a handful of times. V is TRBV19 and J is TRBJ2-7; D possibly corresponds to TRBD2 (6 bases). CDR1 and CDR2 from the germline V gene are LNHDA and SQIVND (reference sequence). CDR3 size: 13 residues. V shed 6 bases and J shed 7 bases, with 16 bases lying between them. The CDR3 bases are TGTGCCAGTAGCCCTGTAAGGGCGGGAGAGCAGTACTTC. Protein product: CASSPVRAGEQYF. The full variable domain, with the rest looked up from reference TRBV19 and TRBJ2-7, is DGGITQSPKYLFRKEGQNVTLSCEQNLNHDAMYWYRQDPGQGLRLIYYSQIVNDFQKGDIAEGYSVSREKKESFPLTVTSAQKNPTAFYLCASSPVRAGEQYFGPGTRLTVT.

This clonotype was observed a few times. V and J are TRBV21-1 and TRBJ1-1. TRBV21-1 is recorded as a pseudogene. The length of the CDR3 is 14 residues. The CDR3: CASSKARVNTEAFF. Written as DNA, the CDR3 is TGTGCCAGCAGCAAAGCTCGAGTTAACACTGAAGCTTTCTTT.

This clonotype was observed a few times. This chain joins TRBV20-1 and TRBJ1-2, with 8 bases fitting TRBD1. This CDR3 has 15 amino acids. The J segment lost 2 bases and the V segment lost 3 bases, leaving 8 bases of the junction unmatched. CDR1 is DFQATT, CDR2 SNEGSKA, per germline (reference sequence). The CDR3 DNA reads as TGCAGTGCTAGCCCTCGGGGACAGGACAACTATGGCTACACCTTC. Protein sequence: CSASPRGQDNYGYTF.

This clonotype has a handful of counts. J is TRBJ2-2 and V is TRBV9, with 8 nucleotides matching TRBD2. The CDR3 has 17 residues. Germline values: CDR1 SGDLS, CDR2 YYNGEE. Losses at the gene ends were 4 bases for V and 0 bases for J; bases not matched to a gene: 8. CDR3 sequence reads: CASSSRVREANTGELFF. For the CDR3, the DNA is TGTGCCAGCAGCTCCCGGGTGCGGGAGGCGAACACCGGGGAGCTGTTTTTT.

This chain links TRBV3-1 with TRBJ1-5; D not certain. CDR3 length: 13 amino acids. Germline CDR1 LGHDT, CDR2 YNNKEL (reference sequence). V was cut by 0 bases and J by 7 bases, with 7 bases left in between. The CDR3 DNA reads as TGTGCCAGCAGCCAAGATGCGGACCAGCCCCAGCATTTT. This codes for CASSQDADQPQHF.

A few counts support this clonotype. The chain recombines TRBV20-1 with TRBJ2-2; D is possibly TRBD2 (5 bases). CDR3 length: 17 residues. Germline V gene sequence: CDR1 DFQATT, CDR2 SNEGSKA (reference sequence). V dropped 3 bases and J dropped 5 bases, with 22 bases sitting between them. The CDR3, as DNA: TGCAGTGCTAGCCCCTGGTCGGGGAAAAGGAGTACCGGGGAGCTGTTTTTT. This codes for CSASPWSGKRSTGELFF.

This clonotype showed up just a few times. V is TRBV4-2 and J is TRBJ2-1, with a possible D match to TRBD2 (6 bases). The CDR3 contains 17 residues. Germline V lookup: CDR1 LGHNA, CDR2 YNFKEQ. Trimming took 4 bases from V and 4 from J, leaving 20 bases between them. CDR3 nucleotide sequence: TGTGCCAGCAGCCGTACGGCGAGCGGGCTTCAATACAATGAGCAGTTCTTC. Protein: CASSRTASGLQYNEQFF.

The chain uses TRBV3-1 and TRBJ2-7, with 8 positions matching TRBD2. Trimming cost V 2 bases and J 5 bases; bases outside gene matches: 14. CDR1 and CDR2 from the germline V gene are LGHDT and YNNKEL (reference sequence). The CDR3 runs to 17 residues. The CDR3 region has the DNA TGTGCCAGCAGCCAAAATCGGGGGGGTTTCGGAGGGGACGAGCAGTACTTC. It translates to CASSQNRGGFGGDEQYF.

The J gene is TRBJ1-2, the V gene TRBV5-6; TRBD1 matches at 9 bases. CDR3 length: 16 amino acids. Germline CDR1 is SGHDT and CDR2 is YYEEEE. V gave up 4 bases and J gave up 4 bases; unmatched junction bases: 11. CDR3 amino acids: CASSTDAGQGSYGYTF. CDR3 coding DNA: TGTGCCAGCAGCACTGACGCGGGACAGGGAAGCTATGGCTACACCTTC.

CDR3 in DNA: TGTGCCAGCAGCTCGGGGGACTACAATGAGCAGTTCTTC. Amino acid sequence: CASSSGDYNEQFF. The rearrangement uses TRBV11-3 and TRBJ2-1; D might be TRBD2 (6 bases). This CDR3 has 13 amino acids. From germline, CDR1 is SGHNT and CDR2 YENEEA. V lost 4 bases, J lost 3 bases, and 7 bases lay in between.

The chain combines TRBV12-3 or TRBV12-4 with TRBJ2-5; D not certain. This CDR3 contains 13 residues. V shed 1 base and J shed 7 bases, with 10 bases lying between them. The CDR3, as DNA: TGTGCCAGCAGTTTAGGTTCCCTTGGGACCCAGTACTTC. It is translated as CASSLGSLGTQYF.

The V call is TRBV7-2, the J call TRBJ2-6; D may be TRBD2 (5 bases). V was clipped by 1 base and J by 11 bases, with 15 bases between them. The CDR3 is made up of 15 amino acids. Per germline, CDR1 SGHTA and CDR2 FQGNSA. CDR3 coding DNA: TGTGCCAGCAGCTTAGATGGCAGGCGGGCTGACGTCCTGACTTTC. It codes for CASSLDGRRADVLTF. The complete variable domain, with remaining parts taken from reference TRBV7-2 and TRBJ2-6, reads GAGVSQSPSNKVTEKGKDVELRCDPISGHTALYWYRQSLGQGLEFLIYFQGNSAPDKSGLPSDRFSAERTGGSVSTLTIQRTQQEDSAVYLCASSLDGRRADVLTFGAGSRLTVL.

This clonotype showed up just a few times. This sequence joins TRBV3-1 and TRBJ2-7; TRBD1 agrees at 7 bases. The germline V gene encodes CDR1 LGHDT and CDR2 YNNKEL (reference sequence). The CDR3 totals 14 residues. Losses at the gene ends were 3 bases for V and 4 bases for J; bases not matched to a gene: 6. The CDR3 DNA is TGTGCCAGCAGCCACGGGACAGTATTATACGAGCAGTACTTC. This encodes CASSHGTVLYEQYF.

The chain uses TRBV9 and TRBJ2-7, with 12 bases matching TRBD2. The length of the CDR3 is 15 residues. V lost 3 bases to trimming and J lost 8 bases; unmatched junction nucleotides: 9. The germline V gene encodes CDR1 SGDLS and CDR2 YYNGEE. CDR3 loop: CASSATSGTSGQQYF. The CDR3 DNA reads as TGTGCCAGCAGCGCTACTTCCGGGACTAGCGGGCAGCAGTACTTC.

This clonotype has at least ten counts. Here the CDR3 DNA reads TGTGCCAGCAGCGTGGGCGGACTAGCAGTTCAAGAGACCCAGTACTTC. It specifies CASSVGGLAVQETQYF. V and J are TRBV9 and TRBJ2-5, with TRBD2 matching 8 bases. The CDR3 contains 16 residues. J lost 2 bases, V lost 2 bases, and 8 bases had no gene match. Looked up from germline, CDR1 is SGDLS and CDR2 is YYNGEE.

The chain is built from TRBV29-1 and TRBJ2-3; D gene ambiguous. Germline assignment: CDR1 SQVTM and CDR2 ANQGSEA. The CDR3 totals 11 residues. V lost 4 bases and J lost 5, with 7 bases in between. The CDR3 sequence is CSVANVDTQYF. In DNA form, the CDR3 reads TGCAGCGTTGCCAATGTAGATACGCAGTATTTT.

Only a few counts were recorded for this clonotype. V and J are TRBV11-1 and TRBJ2-3; maybe TRBD2 (6 bases). Germline V gene sequence: CDR1 SGHAT, CDR2 FQDESV (reference sequence). This CDR3 region has 19 residues. V was pared by 5 bases and J by 2 bases, with 26 bases between. Written as DNA, the CDR3 is TGTGCCAGCAGCCGCCCGCGGGGCGATGGAGTCCGAATCACAGATACGCAGTATTTT. It encodes CASSRPRGDGVRITDTQYF.

The rearrangement joins TRBV27 to TRBJ1-5; D call uncertain. V gave up 3 bases and J gave up 5 bases, with 8 bases separating them. The CDR3 has 13 amino acids. Per the germline V gene, CDR1 is MNHEY and CDR2 is SMNVEV (reference sequence). The CDR3 DNA is TGTGCCAGCAGTTTCAGAAGATATCAGCCCCAGCATTTT. Translating it yields CASSFRRYQPQHF.

This clonotype was seen repeatedly, ten times or more. This chain uses TRBV29-1 with TRBJ1-2; no reliable D call. Germline V gene data show CDR1 as SQVTM and CDR2 as ANQGSEA. The CDR3 covers 12 residues. V lost 1 base and J lost 1, with 4 bases in between. This CDR3 reads CSVEGYNYGYTF. CDR3 in DNA: TGCAGCGTTGAAGGATATAACTATGGCTACACCTTC.

This clonotype showed up just a few times. The chain employs TRBV7-8 and TRBJ2-3; D is uncertain. The CDR3 length is 12 residues. CDR1 SGHVS and CDR2 FQNEAQ come from the germline V gene. The V end was cut by 3 bases, the J end by 6 bases, with 7 bases between. The CDR3, as DNA: TGTGCCAGCAGCTTCGCAGCTGATACGCAGTATTTT. This translates into CASSFAADTQYF.

This clonotype was observed a few times. The V call is TRBV7-2, the J call TRBJ2-7, with 12 positions matching TRBD2. The V gene end was trimmed by 6 bases and the J gene end by 5 bases; junction bases not matched to a gene: 8. Per germline, CDR1 SGHTA and CDR2 FQGNSA. CDR3 size: 15 residues. The CDR3: CASRVRLAGANEQYF. The DNA of the CDR3 is TGTGCCAGCAGGGTGAGACTAGCGGGAGCTAACGAGCAGTACTTC. The variable domain in full, completed from reference TRBV7-2 and TRBJ2-7, reads GAGVSQSPSNKVTEKGKDVELRCDPISGHTALYWYRQSLGQGLEFLIYFQGNSAPDKSGLPSDRFSAERTGGSVSTLTIQRTQQEDSAVYLCASRVRLAGANEQYFGPGTRLTVT.

The table lists this clonotype with a few counts. The chain links TRBV29-1 to TRBJ2-1; 8 bases fit TRBD2. Germline CDR1 is SQVTM and CDR2 is ANQGSEA. This CDR3 spans 17 amino acids. V dropped 4 bases and J dropped 2; count of bases not matched to a gene: 13. The DNA for the CDR3 is TGCAGCGTTGTCGGGCAGGGCTCCGGGAGGGCCTACAATGAGCAGTTCTTC. Translating it yields CSVVGQGSGRAYNEQFF.

This clonotype was picked up a small number of times. In nucleotides, the CDR3 is TGTGCCAGCAGTTACCTGCTCCGAAGAAACACCGGGGAGCTGTTTTTT. Its translation is CASSYLLRRNTGELFF. The V call is TRBV6-5, the J call TRBJ2-2; D unclear. In germline, CDR1 is MNHEY, CDR2 SVGAGI. The CDR3 is 16 amino acids. The V end was cut by 2 bases, the J end by 2 bases, with 12 bases between.